Detailed here is one T cell receptor (beta chain). TRAV- and TRBV-specific primers primed first-strand cDNA, covering alpha and beta chains. The authors amplified TCRs for approximately 18 PCR cycles with a constant-region primer and a V-primer adapter. TCRdb reprocessed the reads via MiXCR and lists one record per CDR3 protein. The sample shows some 6,000 distinct CDR3 sequences, roughly 80% of them seen only once. This sample stems from a study of low-dose radiotherapy and immunotherapy resistance in tumors. Study information: A total of 6.5 Gy was given to Cohort 1 as 0.5 Gy per fraction every 2 weeks. Oral administration of aspirin 300 mg daily occurred for four cycles, commencing at cycle 1 day 1.

V gave up 4 bases and J gave up 3 bases; unmatched junction bases: 6. CDR1 is SEHNR and CDR2 is FQNEAQ in the germline V gene (reference sequence). The CDR3 runs to 14 residues. The chain links TRBV7-9 to TRBJ2-7; 7 bases agree with TRBD1. The source of this sequence is a human donor with advanced metastatic prostate, ovarian, gallbladder or colorectal cancer (not recorded which). This table probably holds off-target reads from a library built for another chain. CDR3: CASSSGQPNYEQYF. The CDR3 DNA is TGTGCCAGCAGCTCGGGACAGCCGAACTACGAGCAGTACTTC. The whole variable domain, filled in from reference TRBV7-9 and TRBJ2-7, reads DTGVSQNPRHKITKRGQNVTFRCDPISEHNRLYWYRQTLGQGPEFLTYFQNEAQLEKSRLLSDRFSAERPKGSFSTLEIQRTEQGDSAMYLCASSSGQPNYEQYFGPGTRLTVT.